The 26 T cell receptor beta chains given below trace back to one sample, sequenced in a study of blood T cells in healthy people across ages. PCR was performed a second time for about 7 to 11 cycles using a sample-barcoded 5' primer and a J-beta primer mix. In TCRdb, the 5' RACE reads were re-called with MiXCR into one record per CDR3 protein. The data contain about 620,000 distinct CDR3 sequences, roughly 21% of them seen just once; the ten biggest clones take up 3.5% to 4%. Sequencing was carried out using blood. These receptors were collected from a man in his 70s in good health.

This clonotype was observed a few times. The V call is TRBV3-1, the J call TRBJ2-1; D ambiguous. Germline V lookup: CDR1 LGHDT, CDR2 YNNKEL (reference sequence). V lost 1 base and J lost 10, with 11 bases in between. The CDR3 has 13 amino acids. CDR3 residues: CASSQVRQAEQFF. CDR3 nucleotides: TGTGCCAGCAGCCAAGTTCGCCAGGCCGAGCAGTTCTTC.

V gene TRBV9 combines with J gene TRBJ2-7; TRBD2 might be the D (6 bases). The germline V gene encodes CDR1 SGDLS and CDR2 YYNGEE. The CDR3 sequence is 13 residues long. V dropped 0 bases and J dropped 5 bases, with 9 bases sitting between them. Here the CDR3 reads CASSVDGGNEQYF. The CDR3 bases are TGTGCCAGCAGCGTAGATGGAGGGAACGAGCAGTACTTC.

CDR3 coding DNA: TGCAGTGCGCCCCTCTTGGCAGGGCGCCTATACAATGAGCAGTTCTTC. Translating gives CSAPLLAGRLYNEQFF. The chain uses TRBV20-1 and TRBJ2-1; possibly TRBD1 for D (5 bases). Germline CDR1 is DFQATT and CDR2 is SNEGSKA (reference sequence). V was cut by 6 bases and J by 4 bases, with 22 bases left in between. The CDR3 totals 16 residues.

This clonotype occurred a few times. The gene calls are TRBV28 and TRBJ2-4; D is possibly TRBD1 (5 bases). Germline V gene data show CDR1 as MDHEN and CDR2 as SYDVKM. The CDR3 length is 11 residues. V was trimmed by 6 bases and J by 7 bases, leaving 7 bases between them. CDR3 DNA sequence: TGTGCCAGCAGAGGGGCCAACATTCAGTACTTC. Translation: CASRGANIQYF. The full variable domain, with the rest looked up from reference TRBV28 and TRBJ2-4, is DVKVTQSSRYLVKRTGEKVFLECVQDMDHENMFWYRQDPGLGLRLIYFSYDVKMKEKGDIPEGYSVSREKKERFSLILESASTNQTSMYLCASRGANIQYFGAGTRLSVL.

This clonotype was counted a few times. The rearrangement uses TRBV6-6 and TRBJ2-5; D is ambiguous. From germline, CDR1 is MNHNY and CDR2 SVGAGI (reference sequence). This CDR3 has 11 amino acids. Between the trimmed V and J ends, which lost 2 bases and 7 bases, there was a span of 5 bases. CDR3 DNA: TGTGCCAGCAGTTACGAGAGGACCCAGTACTTC. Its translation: CASSYERTQYF.

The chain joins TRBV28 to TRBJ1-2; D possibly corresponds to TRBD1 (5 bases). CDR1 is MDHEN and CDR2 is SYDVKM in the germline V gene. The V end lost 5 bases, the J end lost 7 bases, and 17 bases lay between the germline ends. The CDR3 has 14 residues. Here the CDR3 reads CASSPIRLGGGYTF. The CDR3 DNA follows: TGTGCCAGCAGTCCCATACGTCTTGGGGGTGGCTACACCTTC.

CDR3 DNA sequence: TGTGCCAGCATCCTGGGGGGCCCTGGGGCCAACGTCCTGACTTTC. This gives the protein CASILGGPGANVLTF. V usage is TRBV12-3 or TRBV12-4 and J usage is TRBJ2-6; D tentatively reads TRBD1 or TRBD2 (6 bases each). Trimming stripped 7 bases from V and 2 bases from J, with 12 bases between. The CDR3 runs 15 residues.

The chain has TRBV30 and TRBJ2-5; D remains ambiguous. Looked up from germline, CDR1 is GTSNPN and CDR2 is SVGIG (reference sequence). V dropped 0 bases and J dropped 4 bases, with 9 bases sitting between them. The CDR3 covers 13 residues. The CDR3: CAWSVRDAETQYF. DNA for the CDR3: TGTGCCTGGAGTGTAAGGGATGCAGAGACCCAGTACTTC.

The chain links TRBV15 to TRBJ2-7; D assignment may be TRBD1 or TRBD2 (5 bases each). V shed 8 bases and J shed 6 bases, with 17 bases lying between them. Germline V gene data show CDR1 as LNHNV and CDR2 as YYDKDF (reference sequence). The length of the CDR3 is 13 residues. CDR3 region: CATGSSGGSEQYF. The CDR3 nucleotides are TGTGCCACCGGGTCATCTGGGGGTAGCGAGCAGTACTTC. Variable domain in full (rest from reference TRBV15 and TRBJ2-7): DAMVIQNPRYQVTQFGKPVTLSCSQTLNHNVMYWYQQKSSQAPKLLFHYYDKDFNNEADTPDNFQSRRPNTSFCFLDIRSPGLGDTAMYLCATGSSGGSEQYFGPGTRLTVT.

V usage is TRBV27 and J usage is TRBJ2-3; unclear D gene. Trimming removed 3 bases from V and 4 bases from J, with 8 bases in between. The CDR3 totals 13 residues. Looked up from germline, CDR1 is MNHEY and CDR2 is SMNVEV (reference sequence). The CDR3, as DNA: TGTGCCAGCAGTTTCCAGAGGTCAGATACGCAGTATTTT. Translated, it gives CASSFQRSDTQYF.

The CDR3 DNA follows: TGTGCCAGCAGCCTTGACAGGGCCAACAATCAGCCCCAGCATTTT. It specifies CASSLDRANNQPQHF. This chain connects TRBV2 to TRBJ1-5; 7 bases map to TRBD1. This CDR3 is 15 amino acids long. Per germline, CDR1 SNHLY and CDR2 FYNNEI. After removal of 6 bases from V and 3 bases from J, the junction contained 8 bases not matched to a gene.

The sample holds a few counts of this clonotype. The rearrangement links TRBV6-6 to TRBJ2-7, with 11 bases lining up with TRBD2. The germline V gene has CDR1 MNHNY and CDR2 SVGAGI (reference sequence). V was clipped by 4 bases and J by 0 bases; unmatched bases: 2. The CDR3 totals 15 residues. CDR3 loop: CASSFGTSGSYEQYF. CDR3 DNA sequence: TGTGCCAGCAGTTTCGGGACTAGCGGCTCCTACGAGCAGTACTTC.

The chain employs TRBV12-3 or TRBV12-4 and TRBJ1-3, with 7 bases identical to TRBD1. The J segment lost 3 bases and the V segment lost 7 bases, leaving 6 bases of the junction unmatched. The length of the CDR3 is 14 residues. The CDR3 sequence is CASTLSGGGNTIYF. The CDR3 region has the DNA TGTGCCAGCACCCTATCAGGGGGTGGAAACACCATATATTTT.

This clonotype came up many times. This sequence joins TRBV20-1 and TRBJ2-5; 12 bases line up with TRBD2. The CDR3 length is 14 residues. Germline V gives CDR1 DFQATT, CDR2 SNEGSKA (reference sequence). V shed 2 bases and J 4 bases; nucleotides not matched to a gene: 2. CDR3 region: CSARRGLAGETQYF. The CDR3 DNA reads TGCAGTGCTAGACGGGGACTAGCGGGAGAGACCCAGTACTTC.

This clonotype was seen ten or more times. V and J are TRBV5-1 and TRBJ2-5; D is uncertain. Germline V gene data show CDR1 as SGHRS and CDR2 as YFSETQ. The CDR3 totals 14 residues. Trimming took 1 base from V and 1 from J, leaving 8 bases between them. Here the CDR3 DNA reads TGCGCCAGCAGCTTGTGGGGTATCCAAGAGACCCAGTACTTC. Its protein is CASSLWGIQETQYF.

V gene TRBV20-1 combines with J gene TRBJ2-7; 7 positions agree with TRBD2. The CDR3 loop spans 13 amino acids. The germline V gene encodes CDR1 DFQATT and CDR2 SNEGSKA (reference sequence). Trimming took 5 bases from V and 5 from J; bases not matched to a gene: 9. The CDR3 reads CSAERPSGDEQYF. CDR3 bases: TGCAGTGCTGAGCGGCCTAGCGGAGACGAGCAGTACTTC.

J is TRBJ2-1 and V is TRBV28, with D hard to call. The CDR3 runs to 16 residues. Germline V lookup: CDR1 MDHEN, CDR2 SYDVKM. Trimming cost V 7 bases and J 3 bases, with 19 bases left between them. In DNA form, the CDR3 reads TGTGCCAGCACCCTCGGAAGTGTTGGATACTACAATGAGCAGTTCTTC. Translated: CASTLGSVGYYNEQFF.

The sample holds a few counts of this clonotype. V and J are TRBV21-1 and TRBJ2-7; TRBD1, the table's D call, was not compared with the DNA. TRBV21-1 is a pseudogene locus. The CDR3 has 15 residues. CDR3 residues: CASRGQGLDTYEQYF. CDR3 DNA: TGTGCCAGCAGAGGACAGGGTTTGGACACCTACGAGCAGTACTTC.

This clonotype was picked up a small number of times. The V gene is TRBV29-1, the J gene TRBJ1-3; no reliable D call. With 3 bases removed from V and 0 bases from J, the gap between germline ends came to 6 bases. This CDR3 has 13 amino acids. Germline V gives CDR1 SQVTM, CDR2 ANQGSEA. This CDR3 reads CSVETHSGNTIYF. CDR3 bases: TGCAGCGTTGAGACGCACTCTGGAAACACCATATATTTT.

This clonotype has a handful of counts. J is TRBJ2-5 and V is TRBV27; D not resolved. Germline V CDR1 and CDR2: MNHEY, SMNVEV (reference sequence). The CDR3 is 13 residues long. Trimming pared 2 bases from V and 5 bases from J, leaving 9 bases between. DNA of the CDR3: TGTGCCAGCAGTTTAGGATCCTGGGAGACCCAGTACTTC. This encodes CASSLGSWETQYF.

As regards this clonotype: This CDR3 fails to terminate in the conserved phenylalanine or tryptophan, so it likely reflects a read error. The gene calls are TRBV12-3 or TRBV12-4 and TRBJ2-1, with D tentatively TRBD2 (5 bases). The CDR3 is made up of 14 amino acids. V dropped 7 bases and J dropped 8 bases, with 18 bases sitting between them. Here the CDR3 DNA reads TGTGCCAGCATTGGGAGTTTCGACACGGATGAGCAGTTCCTC. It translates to CASIGSFDTDEQFL.

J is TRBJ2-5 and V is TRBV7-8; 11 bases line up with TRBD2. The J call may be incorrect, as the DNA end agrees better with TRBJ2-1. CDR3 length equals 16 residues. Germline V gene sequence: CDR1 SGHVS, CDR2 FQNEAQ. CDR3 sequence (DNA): TGTGCCAGCAGCCAAGATAGCGGGAGGGCCGTATATGAGCAGTTCTTC. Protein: CASSQDSGRAVYEQFF.

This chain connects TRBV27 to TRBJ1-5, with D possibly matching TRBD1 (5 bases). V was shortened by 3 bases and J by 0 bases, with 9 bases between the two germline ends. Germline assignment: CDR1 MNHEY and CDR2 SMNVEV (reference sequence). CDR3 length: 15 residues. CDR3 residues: CASSFTGFSNQPQHF. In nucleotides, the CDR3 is TGTGCCAGCAGTTTTACAGGATTTAGCAATCAGCCCCAGCATTTT.

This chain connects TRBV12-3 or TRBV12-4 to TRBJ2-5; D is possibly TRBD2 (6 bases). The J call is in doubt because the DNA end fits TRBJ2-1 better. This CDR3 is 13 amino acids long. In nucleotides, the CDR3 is TGTGCCAGCAGGGGGGACTCGAACAATGAGCAGTTCTTC. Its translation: CASRGDSNNEQFF.

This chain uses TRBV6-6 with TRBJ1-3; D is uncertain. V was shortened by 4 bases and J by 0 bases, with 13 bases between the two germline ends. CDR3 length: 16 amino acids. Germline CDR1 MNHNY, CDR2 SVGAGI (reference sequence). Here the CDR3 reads CASSSSGRSSGNTIYF. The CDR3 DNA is TGTGCCAGCAGTTCTTCCGGACGGAGCTCTGGAAACACCATATATTTT.

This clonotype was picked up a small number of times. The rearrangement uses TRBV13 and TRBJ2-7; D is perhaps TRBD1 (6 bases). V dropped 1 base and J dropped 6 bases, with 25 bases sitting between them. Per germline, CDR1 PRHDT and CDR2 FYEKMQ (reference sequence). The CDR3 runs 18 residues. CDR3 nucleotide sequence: TGTGCCAGCAGCTTAGAGAAACGCCGTGGAGGACAGACACTCGAGCAGTACTTC. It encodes CASSLEKRRGGQTLEQYF.